This entry concerns a single TCR beta chain. Both 60 Vbeta primers and 13 Jbeta primers went into the PCR. Assay used: immunoSEQ multiplex PCR; TCRdb lists only in-frame clones, some missing. The sample carries 120,000 to 150,000 clones, 55% to 70% recorded once. The sample originates from a study of cytomegalovirus exposure and HLA in healthy donors. Trimming pared 3 bases from V and 3 bases from J, leaving 11 bases between. The CDR3 is made up of 14 amino acids. CDR1 and CDR2 (germline): LNHDA, SQIVND (reference sequence). The receptor's source is a woman in her thirties in good health and CMV-seropositive. The sample was PBMCs. The V and J genes are TRBV19 and TRBJ1-2; TRBD1 might be the D (5 bases). CDR3 nucleotide sequence: TGTGCCAGTAGTATCGGAGGAGGGGACTATGGCTACACCTTC. Its protein product is CASSIGGGDYGYTF.